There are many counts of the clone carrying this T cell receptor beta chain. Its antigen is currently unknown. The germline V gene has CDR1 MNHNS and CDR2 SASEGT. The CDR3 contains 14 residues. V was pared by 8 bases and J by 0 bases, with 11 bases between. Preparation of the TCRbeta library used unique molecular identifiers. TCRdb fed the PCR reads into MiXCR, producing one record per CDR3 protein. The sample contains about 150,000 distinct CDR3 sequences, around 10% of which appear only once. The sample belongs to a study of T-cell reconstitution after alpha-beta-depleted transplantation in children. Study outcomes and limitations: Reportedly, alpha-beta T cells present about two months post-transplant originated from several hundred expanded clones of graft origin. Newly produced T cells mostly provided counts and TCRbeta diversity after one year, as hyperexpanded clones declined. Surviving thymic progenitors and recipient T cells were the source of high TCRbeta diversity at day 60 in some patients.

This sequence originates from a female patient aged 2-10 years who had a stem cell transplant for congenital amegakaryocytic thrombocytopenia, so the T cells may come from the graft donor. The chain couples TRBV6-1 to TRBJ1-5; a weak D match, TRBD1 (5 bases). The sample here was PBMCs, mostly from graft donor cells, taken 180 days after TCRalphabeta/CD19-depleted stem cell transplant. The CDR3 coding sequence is TGTGCCAGCGAGCAGGGTAATAGCAATCAGCCCCAGCATTTT. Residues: CASEQGNSNQPQHF.